This T cell receptor (beta chain) was observed in a study of beta chain features in type 1 diabetes (dated by TCRdb to 2017 to 2018). Some background on the complete study: Patients and healthy donors did not differ in mean age, gender distribution, total cell number or subset yield. Regulatory and stem cell-like memory subsets were obtained from only 8 patients and about eight healthy donors, while naive and central memory subsets were obtained from all 30 or so donors. The study compared TCRB repertoires of sorted circulating CD4+ T cell subsets between recently diagnosed type 1 diabetes patients and matched healthy donors. Across all samples, some 100,000,000 sorted cells were examined, and cell number per subset correlated strongly with RNA yield.

This clone showed up just a few times. Its recognized antigen is unknown. There are no base qualities to consult, and no much larger clone falls within one base. Each donor gave one peripheral blood draw, averaging roughly 120 mL, which was collected into heparinised tubes. Naive, central memory, regulatory and stem cell-like memory CD4+ T cells were sorted on a BD FACSAria II using a panel including CD45RO, CCR7, CD25, CD127, CD95 and CD27. All sorted populations exceeded 95% purity. PBMCs were isolated immediately by Lymphoprep density gradient centrifugation and stained directly without culture. Samples were stained and sorted in pairs, with one healthy donor and one patient per experiment, so that batch effects were minimized. V is pared back by 3 bases and J by 1 base, with 19 bases lying between the germline termini. Inclusive of the bounding cysteine and phenylalanine, the CDR3 is 17 residues long. The CDR3 DNA has 51 bases and is translated from base 1. The CDR1 and CDR2 encoded by the germline V gene are MNHNS and SASEGT.

The High Capacity cDNA Reverse Transcription Kit was used to reverse transcribe all of the isolated RNA, meaning that expressed TCRB transcripts were what got sequenced. Naive, central memory and regulatory T cell samples underwent deep immunoSEQ sequencing, averaging about 3.5 million total reads per sample. Sorted cells were lysed in RLT buffer, and RNA was extracted using DNase-treated RNeasy Micro or Mini kits according to cell number. To prevent cross-contamination, every cell subset was processed on its own, while patient and healthy donor samples were processed together. The immunoSEQ multiplex PCR was used to amplify TCRB sequences from cDNA, generating 87-bp fragments that spanned the CDR3 region. Sequencing of the amplicons was performed on the Illumina HiSeq platform. Per the original workflow: Synthetic template baselines were used to correct PCR bias computationally, reads within Hamming distance 2 were collapsed together, and singletons that could not be merged were discarded. Reads were aligned to IMGT to assign V, D and J genes, CDR3 length, and insertions or deletions at six rearrangement sites. Clonotype counts were normalized to sorted cell number within each subset before computing true diversity and Gini coefficients with the tcR R package. Repertoire sharing was quantified using the overlap coefficient calculated on TCRB nucleotide sequences. Out-of-frame TCRB sequences from naive cells were analyzed as a proxy for the pre-selection repertoire. Imported from immuneACCESS, the table was reduced by TCRdb to in-frame sequences with V and J called. These copies leave out some clones; in studies compared against another copy, an unresolved V gene accounts for under half, and the cause of the remainder is not known. That table gives V, J and clone size, and the DNA gave D and trimming. The sample table shows about 650,000 clones, and around 12% are seen once. Roughly 0.12% of the sample rests with the top ten.

The paper's findings and limits, for the study overall: In all four CD4+ subsets, TCRB CDR3 length was moderately but significantly shorter in type 1 diabetes patients. Naive, central memory and regulatory TCRB repertoires appeared to be more alike among patients than among healthy donors. Shorter templates might be favored by PCR, yet because patient and control samples were amplified and corrected together, any such skew would affect both groups equally. Because cDNA rather than genomic DNA was sequenced, highly expressing activated cells could have been over-represented, although no difference in activation and CD3 levels was found between groups. Because small numbers of individuals were included in the HLA sub-analyses, any influence of HLA type on TCRB rearrangement was left unresolved. Patients with type 1 diabetes made fewer insertions and deleted more nucleotides at VDJ recombination sites, implying thymic rearrangement abnormalities.

The chain is made from TRBV6-1 and TRBJ2-7; the D gene is possibly TRBD1, with 6 bases matching. The sequenced sample consisted of naive CD4+ T cells from blood. Taken with the paper, the label for cell subset or site translates to: true naive CD4+ T cells. This receptor was identified in a man in his thirties or forties with type 1 diabetes. The CDR3 is CASSDLETGFISYEQYF. The sequence in DNA is TGTGCCAGCAGTGATCTGGAGACAGGTTTTATTTCCTACGAGCAGTACTTC.